These 10 T cell receptor beta chains were all obtained from the same sample, sequenced in a study of somatic mutations in cytotoxic T cells in rheumatoid arthritis. The protocol was immunoSEQ multiplex PCR, while the TCRdb copy is restricted to in-frame clones and leaves out a portion. This table has under 2,500 clones, about 85% appearing once. Sequencing was carried out using CD8+ T cells sorted from blood. Receptors originate from a man between 60 and 75 years old with rheumatoid arthritis.

The chain combines TRBV6-6 with TRBJ2-3; 9 bases are shared with TRBD2. This CDR3 is 15 amino acids long. Germline CDR1 MNHNY, CDR2 SVGAGI (reference sequence). V lost 5 bases to trimming and J lost 5 bases; unmatched junction nucleotides: 8. The CDR3 region is CASSPAGGGGDTQYF. Written as DNA, the CDR3 is TGTGCCAGCAGTCCAGCGGGGGGCGGTGGAGATACGCAGTATTTT.

The DNA for the CDR3 is TGTGCCAGTAGTGCCACAGGGACCACTGAAGCTTTCTTT. This gives the protein CASSATGTTEAFF. The gene calls are TRBV19 and TRBJ1-1; possibly TRBD1 for D (6 bases). The CDR3 is made up of 13 amino acids. The V end lost 5 bases, the J end lost 4 bases, and 11 bases lay between the germline ends. In germline, CDR1 is LNHDA, CDR2 SQIVND (reference sequence).

This clone was found a few times. The gene calls are TRBV7-6 and TRBJ1-4; TRBD1 might be the D (5 bases). Trimming cost V 6 bases and J 3 bases, with 8 bases left between them. The CDR3 runs 13 residues. The germline V gene has CDR1 SGHVS and CDR2 FNYEAQ. CDR3 sequence: CASRVGPNEKLFF. The CDR3 bases are TGTGCCAGCAGGGTGGGGCCTAATGAAAAACTGTTTTTT.

The chain employs TRBV4-3 and TRBJ1-4; D unresolved. The CDR3 is 16 amino acids. CDR1 LGHNA and CDR2 YSLEER come from the germline V gene. Trimming cost V 1 base and J 3 bases, with 12 bases left between them. The CDR3 region has the DNA TGCGCCAGCAGCCAAGGTGCCAGAGGGCCTAATGAAAAACTGTTTTTT. It specifies CASSQGARGPNEKLFF.

This clone was observed once. V gene TRBV7-3 combines with J gene TRBJ2-7, with D tentatively TRBD2 (6 bases). Trimming removed 1 base at V and 1 base at J, with 11 bases between. The CDR3 runs to 15 residues. The germline V gene encodes CDR1 SGHTA and CDR2 FQGTGA. The CDR3 region is CASSLSGGASYEQYF. The CDR3 DNA reads TGTGCCAGCAGCTTAAGTGGCGGGGCGTCCTACGAGCAGTACTTC. The full variable domain, its missing parts supplied by reference TRBV7-3 and TRBJ2-7, is GAGVSQTPSNKVTEKGKYVELRCDPISGHTALYWYRQSLGQGPEFLIYFQGTGAADDSGLPNDRFFAVRPEGSVSTLKIQRTERGDSAVYLCASSLSGGASYEQYFGPGTRLTVT.

The rearrangement joins TRBV7-3 to TRBJ2-2; 10 nucleotides align to TRBD2. CDR3 length: 18 residues. Per germline, CDR1 SGHTA and CDR2 FQGTGA. Unmatched junction bases numbered 12, after V lost 1 base and J lost 7 bases. The CDR3 is CASSLSSGGIEFGGELFF. The CDR3 nucleotides are TGTGCCAGCAGCTTAAGTAGCGGGGGGATCGAGTTCGGCGGGGAGCTGTTTTTT.

V is TRBV6-6 and J is TRBJ2-5; perhaps TRBD2 as D (7 bases). V was pared by 6 bases and J by 4 bases, with 12 bases between. Germline-derived CDR1 and CDR2 are MNHNY and SVGAGI (reference sequence). CDR3 length equals 13 residues. CDR3 sequence: CASSPGGPETQYF. DNA for the CDR3: TGTGCCAGCAGCCCCGGGGGGCCAGAGACCCAGTACTTC.

The V gene is TRBV27, the J gene TRBJ2-5, with a possible D match to TRBD2 (5 bases). This CDR3 comprises 13 residues. Germline lookup yields CDR1 MNHEY and CDR2 SMNVEV (reference sequence). V lost 1 base and J 6 bases, leaving 9 bases between the germline ends. For the CDR3, the DNA is TGTGCCAGCAGTTTATACCCCGGGAAGACCCAGTACTTC. Translation gives CASSLYPGKTQYF.

The table lists this clone with a few counts. This sequence joins TRBV28 and TRBJ1-2; 9 bases match TRBD1. Per the germline V gene, CDR1 is MDHEN and CDR2 is SYDVKM. This CDR3 comprises 18 residues. Trimming removed 1 base from V and 1 base from J; junction bases left unmatched: 10. The CDR3 sequence is CASSLLRDRAHNNYGYTF. The CDR3 DNA is TGTGCCAGCAGTTTATTGAGGGACAGGGCCCATAATAACTATGGCTACACCTTC.

This clone has a single count. This chain connects TRBV21-1 to TRBJ1-5. TRBV21-1 is deemed a pseudogene. The CDR3 length is 12 residues. The CDR3 region is CASSTRGEPQHF. As DNA, the CDR3 is TGTGCCAGCAGCACCCGGGGGGAGCCCCAGCATTTT.